One sample yielded the 28 T cell receptor beta chains listed below, sequenced in a study of T cells after yellow fever vaccination. Using its own MiXCR run on the 5' RACE reads, TCRdb lists one record per CDR3 protein. Among 95,000 to 150,000 distinct CDR3 sequences listed, 6% to 8% were seen once. The source material was CD4+ T cells sorted from PBMCs, sampled 10 to 11 days after the first yellow fever vaccination. These receptors were collected from a man aged 18 to 30 who received the YFV17D yellow fever vaccine.

This clonotype was recorded many times. The rearrangement uses TRBV20-1 and TRBJ1-1; D gene ambiguous. The CDR3 has 11 amino acids. Germline values: CDR1 DFQATT, CDR2 SNEGSKA (reference sequence). The CDR3 loop is CSVDVNTEAFF. The CDR3 coding sequence is TGCAGCGTTGATGTGAACACTGAAGCTTTCTTT.

This clonotype appeared many times. The CDR3 DNA reads as TGCGCCAGCAGCTTGCACGGCAGCTATGGCTACACCTTC. It is translated as CASSLHGSYGYTF. The chain couples TRBV5-1 to TRBJ1-2; D gene uncertain. The germline gives CDR1 SGHRS, CDR2 YFSETQ. The CDR3 loop spans 13 amino acids. V was clipped by 1 base and J by 4 bases, with 8 bases between them. Full variable domain (outside the CDR3, taken from reference TRBV5-1 and TRBJ1-2): KAGVTQTPRYLIKTRGQQVTLSCSPISGHRSVSWYQQTPGQGLQFLFEYFSETQRNKGNFPGRFSGRQFSNSRSEMNVSTLELGDSALYLCASSLHGSYGYTFGSGTRLTVV.

Many counts were recorded for this clonotype. J is TRBJ2-2 and V is TRBV27; the match to TRBD2 covers 7 bases. The J segment lost 1 base and the V segment lost 10 bases, leaving 9 bases of the junction unmatched. Germline loops: CDR1 MNHEY, CDR2 SMNVEV (reference sequence). The CDR3 runs to 15 residues. In DNA, the CDR3 is TGTGCCACGGGACTATGGCAGTTGAACACCGGGGAGCTGTTTTTT. It specifies CATGLWQLNTGELFF.

This clonotype has more than one count but fewer than ten. This chain uses TRBV7-9 with TRBJ2-7; D perhaps matches TRBD2 (7 bases). The CDR3 contains 14 residues. The V gene's germline CDR1 is SEHNR and CDR2 FQNEAQ (reference sequence). With 1 base removed from V and 2 bases from J, the gap between germline ends came to 9 bases. CDR3 amino acids: CASSLGGGPYEQYV. CDR3 sequence (DNA): TGTGCCAGCAGCTTAGGGGGGGGGCCCTACGAGCAGTACGTC.

A word on this clonotype: With a much larger clone just one base away, this may be a read error. The V call is TRBV3-1, the J call TRBJ2-7; D is possibly TRBD1 or TRBD2 (5 bases each). This CDR3 has 14 amino acids. V was shortened by 5 bases and J by 5 bases, with 16 bases between the two germline ends. Germline V CDR1 and CDR2: LGHDT, YNNKEL (reference sequence). The CDR3 bases are TGTGCCAGCAGCTACCGACACGGGGCCGACGAGCAGTACTTC. It yields the protein CASSYRHGADEQYF.

This clonotype was observed at least ten times. The chain's CDR3 is CASSSPGSMSDTQYF. CDR3 coding DNA: TGTGCCAGCAGCTCACCGGGTAGCATGTCAGATACGCAGTATTTT. The rearrangement joins TRBV5-6 to TRBJ2-3; D is unclear. V lost 3 bases and J 4 bases, leaving 15 bases between the germline ends. The CDR3 runs 15 residues. Germline loops: CDR1 SGHDT, CDR2 YYEEEE. The full variable domain, its missing parts supplied by reference TRBV5-6 and TRBJ2-3, is DAGVTQSPTHLIKTRGQQVTLRCSPKSGHDTVSWYQQALGQGPQFIFQYYEEEERQRGNFPDRFSGHQFPNYSSELNVNALLLGDSALYLCASSSPGSMSDTQYFGPGTRLTVL.

This clonotype was found many times. The chain links TRBV4-2 to TRBJ2-6; 7 bases align to TRBD1. V gave up 3 bases and J gave up 0 bases; unmatched junction bases: 2. This CDR3 is built from 16 residues. Germline V gives CDR1 LGHNA, CDR2 YNFKEQ. DNA for the CDR3: TGTGCCAGCAGCCAGGGACAGATCTCTGGGGCCAACGTCCTGACTTTC. This encodes CASSQGQISGANVLTF.

In this sample, this clonotype turned up many times. The V call is TRBV21-1, the J call TRBJ2-4; TRBD2 was called by the table and not checked on the DNA. TRBV21-1 is a documented pseudogene. The CDR3 is made up of 20 amino acids. CDR3 sequence reads: CASSKEAEDPEKLAKNIQYF. The CDR3 bases are TGTGCCAGCAGCAAAGAGGCGGAGGATCCAGAGAAATTAGCCAAAAACATTCAGTACTTC.

This clonotype came up many times. This sequence joins TRBV6-2 or TRBV6-3 and TRBJ1-1, with 9 bases fitting TRBD1. This CDR3 has 16 amino acids. V dropped 4 bases and J dropped 5; count of bases not matched to a gene: 11. Germline values: CDR1 MNHEY, CDR2 SVGEGT. CDR3 amino acids: CASSSPPGQGFTEAFF. CDR3 nucleotide sequence: TGTGCCAGCAGTTCCCCCCCGGGACAGGGCTTTACTGAAGCTTTCTTT.

This clonotype showed up many times. The V and J genes are TRBV3-1 and TRBJ1-1; D is unclear. The V end was cut by 1 base, the J end by 5 bases, with 8 bases between. CDR1 is LGHDT, CDR2 YNNKEL, per germline (reference sequence). This CDR3 spans 13 amino acids. CDR3 nucleotide sequence: TGTGCCAGCAGCCAAGTTGACGGAACTGAAGCTTTCTTT. Amino acid sequence: CASSQVDGTEAFF.

This clonotype was counted many times. This chain connects TRBV4-1 to TRBJ1-1, with D hard to call. CDR1 is MGHRA, CDR2 YSYEKL, per germline. CDR3 length: 15 residues. Trimming took off 1 base at V and 2 bases at J, with 11 bases between the two ends. The CDR3 sequence: CASSQVYGANTEAFF. The CDR3 DNA reads TGCGCCAGCAGCCAAGTGTACGGAGCCAACACTGAAGCTTTCTTT.

This clonotype has a count of ten or more. The chain recombines TRBV11-2 with TRBJ2-1, with D tentatively TRBD1 or TRBD2 (6 bases each). The CDR3 consists of 15 residues. Deletions cut 1 base from V and 9 bases from J, with 16 bases between. From germline, CDR1 is SGHAT and CDR2 FQNNGV. CDR3 sequence: CASSLAAGRGGEQFF. The CDR3 DNA follows: TGTGCCAGCAGCTTAGCGGCGGGGAGAGGGGGTGAGCAGTTCTTC.

The sample holds many counts of this clonotype. J is TRBJ2-3 and V is TRBV12-3 or TRBV12-4, with 8 bases aligning to TRBD1. This CDR3 is built from 14 residues. Trimming at V came to 3 bases and at J to 2 bases, leaving 1 base not matched to a gene. CDR3 DNA sequence: TGTGCCAGCAGTTTGCAGGGGGCCACAGATACGCAGTATTTT. This sequence encodes CASSLQGATDTQYF.

There are many counts of this clonotype. The chain has TRBV7-2 and TRBJ2-1, with 9 bases aligning to TRBD2. V gave up 0 bases and J gave up 2 bases; unmatched junction bases: 2. CDR1 is SGHTA and CDR2 is FQGNSA in the germline V gene. This CDR3 has 16 amino acids. The CDR3 DNA follows: TGTGCCAGCAGCTTAGCCGGCGGGGGGGCCTACAATGAGCAGTTCTTC. Its protein is CASSLAGGGAYNEQFF.

In this sample, this clonotype turned up many times. The V gene is TRBV20-1, the J gene TRBJ2-4; D ambiguous. V was pared by 3 bases and J by 6 bases, with 15 bases between. Germline V lookup: CDR1 DFQATT, CDR2 SNEGSKA (reference sequence). The CDR3 has 14 amino acids. CDR3 nucleotide sequence: TGCAGTGCTAGGGTTCAGACTTCCCTAAACATTCAGTACTTC. This codes for CSARVQTSLNIQYF.

This clonotype was observed at least ten times. The chain joins TRBV7-2 to TRBJ2-2; 12 bases align to TRBD2. With V trimmed by 3 bases and J by 5 bases, 4 bases remained unmatched. From germline, CDR1 is SGHTA and CDR2 FQGNSA. CDR3 length equals 16 residues. The CDR3 nucleotides are TGTGCCAGCAGCTTCTCTCTAGCGGGGGGGACCGGGGAGCTGTTTTTT. Its protein product is CASSFSLAGGTGELFF.

This clonotype was found many times. J is TRBJ2-4 and V is TRBV18; tentative D call: TRBD1 (6 bases). The CDR3 covers 13 residues. The V gene lost 6 bases and the J gene lost 4 bases, with 10 bases spanning the gap. Germline values: CDR1 KGHSH, CDR2 LQKENI. CDR3 DNA: TGTGCCAGCTCCTGGACAGAAAAAAACATTCAGTACTTC. It codes for CASSWTEKNIQYF.

About this clonotype: A much larger clone differs by one base, so this may be a read error. The V gene is TRBV12-3 or TRBV12-4, the J gene TRBJ1-3; 8 bases match TRBD1. Trimming at V came to 8 bases and at J to 2 bases, leaving 11 bases not matched to a gene. The CDR3 totals 16 residues. In DNA, the CDR3 is TGTGCCAGCGGCTCGTCGGACAGGGTGACTGGAAACACCATATATTTT. Amino acid sequence: CASGSSDRVTGNTIYF.

This clonotype was counted many times. The gene calls are TRBV9 and TRBJ2-1, with D unclear. CDR1 is SGDLS, CDR2 YYNGEE, per germline. The V gene lost 4 bases and the J gene lost 6 bases, with 5 bases spanning the gap. CDR3 length: 11 amino acids. The CDR3 DNA is TGTGCCAGCAGCCGCCTCAATGAGCAGTTCTTC. Protein: CASSRLNEQFF.

This clonotype was observed at least ten times. The chain joins TRBV20-1 to TRBJ1-5; D uncertain. CDR1 and CDR2 from the germline V gene are DFQATT and SNEGSKA (reference sequence). The V and J ends lost 2 bases and 2 bases respectively, with 10 bases between them. The CDR3 has 14 amino acids. Written as DNA, the CDR3 is TGCAGTGCTAGAAACAGTCTTGGCAATCAGCCCCAGCATTTT. The encoded protein is CSARNSLGNQPQHF.

This clonotype was detected many times. The rearrangement links TRBV18 to TRBJ2-3; 10 bases map to TRBD2. Germline assignment: CDR1 KGHSH and CDR2 LQKENI. The CDR3 has 14 amino acids. V shed 2 bases and J 6 bases; nucleotides not matched to a gene: 2. The CDR3: CASSPTSGDDTQYF. The CDR3, as DNA: TGTGCCAGCTCACCAACTAGCGGGGATGATACGCAGTATTTT.

This clonotype came up many times. This CDR3 is CASIPIGTSGHTGELFF. The CDR3 DNA reads as TGTGCCAGCATCCCGATCGGGACTAGCGGGCACACCGGGGAGCTGTTTTTT. The gene calls are TRBV6-2 or TRBV6-3 and TRBJ2-2; 12 bases fit TRBD2. The V gene's germline CDR1 is MNHEY and CDR2 SVGEGT. With V trimmed by 7 bases and J by 3 bases, 9 bases remained unmatched. The CDR3 sequence is 17 residues long.

This clonotype showed up many times. The rearrangement links TRBV20-1 to TRBJ2-7; D unresolved. Trimming cost V 3 bases and J 2 bases, with 11 bases left between them. The CDR3 has 13 amino acids. In germline, CDR1 is DFQATT, CDR2 SNEGSKA (reference sequence). Here the CDR3 DNA reads TGCAGTGCTAGTAGAGTGCGGCCCTACGAGCAGTACTTC. Translation: CSASRVRPYEQYF.

The chain has TRBV12-3 or TRBV12-4 and TRBJ1-6; TRBD1 matches 12 bases. This CDR3 spans 16 amino acids. The trim removed 5 bases at V and 10 bases at J, leaving 9 bases unmatched. CDR3 loop: CASSPFPGQGASPLHF. CDR3 nucleotide sequence: TGTGCCAGCAGTCCGTTTCCGGGACAGGGGGCATCACCCCTCCACTTT.

This clonotype was recorded at least ten times. The chain is built from TRBV18 and TRBJ2-3; no reliable D call. Trimming left V 1 base short and J 7 bases short, with 9 bases between. This CDR3 is built from 13 residues. Germline values: CDR1 KGHSH, CDR2 LQKENI. CDR3 sequence (DNA): TGTGCCAGCTCACCACTCTCGATTCATACGCAGTATTTT. Translation gives CASSPLSIHTQYF.

The table lists this clonotype with many counts. The V call is TRBV20-1, the J call TRBJ2-1; TRBD1 might be the D (5 bases). Trimming left V 1 base short and J 1 base short, with 17 bases between. Germline assignment: CDR1 DFQATT and CDR2 SNEGSKA (reference sequence). The CDR3 length is 17 residues. The CDR3 is CSARGQGKSVSYNEQFF. CDR3 DNA sequence: TGCAGTGCTAGAGGGCAGGGAAAAAGTGTTTCCTACAATGAGCAGTTCTTC.

The table lists this clonotype with a few counts. This chain joins TRBV6-5 and TRBJ1-2; TRBD1 agrees at 12 bases. Unmatched junction bases numbered 12, after V lost 2 bases and J lost 8 bases. The CDR3 is made up of 17 amino acids. Looked up from germline, CDR1 is MNHEY and CDR2 is SVGAGI. The CDR3 sequence: CASSYGPPGQGARGYTF. CDR3 sequence (DNA): TGTGCCAGCAGTTACGGGCCCCCGGGACAGGGGGCGCGGGGCTACACCTTC.

This clonotype was found many times. The rearrangement joins TRBV7-3 to TRBJ2-1; 9 bases are shared with TRBD2. The junction had 0 bases not matched to a gene; V was cut back by 3 bases and J by 0 bases. The CDR3 has 15 residues. Germline loops: CDR1 SGHTA, CDR2 FQGTGA. CDR3 loop: CASSFSGGSYNEQFF. CDR3 DNA sequence: TGTGCCAGCAGCTTTAGCGGGGGCTCCTACAATGAGCAGTTCTTC.